A selection of T cell receptor beta chains follows, all from one sample in a study of shared clonotypes between healthy human individuals. Only in-frame clones appear in the TCRdb table, and some are missing; sequencing was by immunoSEQ multiplex PCR. The table has about 1.1 million clones, 70% to 80% seen once. Sequenced material: memory CD4+ T cells from PBMCs. Every receptor here comes from a man aged 18 to 29 in good health. Some clones in this sample may be carry-over from other donors' samples. CDR3s leave out the opening cysteine and the closing phenylalanine or tryptophan.

v_gene	CDR3aa
TRBV7-3	ASSLSRAMDYGYT
TRBV12-5	ASGLGQAGELF
TRBV27	ASRSAGNGMNTEAF
TRBV28	AGSFDTYNEQF
TRBV18	ASSPIGTGLGDTQY
TRBV28	ASSLIFPGTPL
TRBV28	ASSLSGRPGTGELF
TRBV28	ASSLAGGGQPQH
TRBV4-1	ASSLTRDTGSGNTIY
TRBV5-6	ASSWNPGTAAYEQY
TRBV5-1	ASSLGGATGRGTQY
TRBV11-2	ASSLVGPGGYT
TRBV6-1	ASSEAFFNYGYT
TRBV4-3	ASSQVGLDTEAF
TRBV5-8	ASSSGRQGVNTEAF
TRBV18	ASSRGREVEQY
TRBV15	ATSSTTGRAGNTIY
TRBV4-1	ASSQQSPETQY
TRBV19	ASSINRDSATYT
TRBV28	ASSLERGGRGEKLF
TRBV11-3	ASSLARDRANTGELF
TRBV9	ASSVGPDYYSGNTIY
TRBV5-6	ASSAKPGGRTQY
TRBV11-2	ASSRLTGVSFGEKLF
TRBV19	ASSSGETQY
TRBV15	ATGAGSYNEQF
TRBV4-2	ASSQGTSGNQPQH
TRBV7-9	ASSLTSGDNEQF
TRBV7-3	ASSLQRNTEAF
TRBV6-6	ASSTGTSLGGELF
TRBV6-4	ASSNYNEQF
TRBV27	ASSSQGPAYNEQF
TRBV18	ASSPPDSRKLF
TRBV6-1	ASSAFQVGH
TRBV5-1	ASSFGLAGGDIQY
TRBV6-5	ASSYSASGRTDTQY
TRBV5-1	ASSLSLGAPGTDTQY
TRBV4-2	ASSQERASDTQY
TRBV18	ASSPSRGRPLNTEAF
TRBV5-1	ASSRNRGQGLYEQY
TRBV6-1	ATRVTGTYNEQF
TRBV28	ASSSGGYEQY
TRBV5-8	ASSLEWVLNEKLF
TRBV28	ASSRRLAETQY
TRBV29-1	SVMGLPYNEQF
TRBV2	ASRRQDNTGELF
TRBV28	ASSLYGETQY
TRBV6-5	ASSYSGARGQPQH
TRBV5-1	ASSLIGASDEQY
TRBV11-2	ASSLVGQYTEAF
TRBV10-3	AIRGTLDNEKLF
TRBV5-1	ASSLEQEGTEAF
TRBV30	ARSWTSTVEQF